The present TCR beta chain was sequenced within a study of blood T cells in healthy people across ages. Germline V gene lookup returns CDR1 LGHNA and CDR2 YNFKEQ. With 0 bases clipped from V and 5 bases from J, the junction kept 4 bases outside the gene matches. This CDR3 comprises 15 residues. A second PCR of about 7 to 11 cycles used a sample-barcoded 5' primer and a J-beta primer mix. Using its own MiXCR run on the 5' RACE reads, TCRdb lists one record per CDR3 protein. The data contain approximately 1,100,000 distinct CDR3 sequences, over 35% of them singletons. No fewer than 5.5 micrograms of total RNA were isolated from every sample. The study's findings and limits: Significant beta diversity loss was already apparent by age approximately 40, declining roughly linearly.

In this sample, this clonotype turned up a few times. What it recognizes is unknown. The source is a woman aged 55-75 years in good health. Sequencing was done on a sample of blood. The rearrangement links TRBV4-2 to TRBJ1-2, with 9 nucleotides matching TRBD1. The CDR3 spells CASSQDQGTGYGYTF. The CDR3 DNA reads TGTGCCAGCAGCCAAGATCAGGGGACAGGGTATGGCTACACCTTC.